Listed here are 30 T cell receptor beta chains from one sample, sequenced in a study of T cell responses to AZD1222 COVID-19 vaccine. Clones were sequenced by immunoSEQ multiplex PCR, and TCRdb holds only the in-frame ones, with some missing. The sample gives about 160,000 clones, 90% to 95% of which show up once; under 6% is in the top ten. The sequencing used peripheral blood, collected 28 days after the second AZD1222 dose. The receptors derive from an adult who received the AZD1222 COVID-19 vaccine.

The rearrangement uses TRBV6-5 and TRBJ1-1; weak D call: TRBD1 (6 bases). Germline V lookup: CDR1 MNHEY, CDR2 SVGAGI. The CDR3 totals 13 residues. V was shortened by 6 bases and J by 1 base, with 9 bases between the two germline ends. The CDR3: CASRLGGNTEAFF. The CDR3 DNA reads TGTGCCAGCAGGCTAGGGGGGAACACTGAAGCTTTCTTT.

CDR3 protein: CASSLGGGTKNIQYF. CDR3 sequence (DNA): TGTGCCAGCAGTTTGGGCGGGGGCACGAAAAACATTCAGTACTTC. This chain connects TRBV6-5 to TRBJ2-4, with a weak D call TRBD2 (7 bases). V dropped 4 bases and J dropped 4 bases, with 14 bases sitting between them. The germline CDR1 and CDR2 sequences are MNHEY and SVGAGI. This CDR3 region has 15 residues.

About this clone itself: A junction boundary mismatches the germline segment, possibly from a read error. V and J are TRBV6-6 and TRBJ2-3; a weak D match, TRBD2 (5 bases). Looked up from germline, CDR1 is MNHNY and CDR2 is SVGAGI (reference sequence). This CDR3 has 15 amino acids. CDR3 in DNA: TGTGCCAGCAGATACTTTGGCGGGCCCACAGATACGCAGTATTTT. This gives the protein CASRYFGGPTDTQYF.

This clone occurred once. The CDR3 region has the DNA TGTGCCTGGAGTGGACTCACTGAAGCTTTCTTT. Translated: CAWSGLTEAFF. The chain has TRBV30 and TRBJ1-1; D ambiguous. CDR1 is GTSNPN, CDR2 SVGIG, per germline (reference sequence). This CDR3 comprises 11 residues. Trimming stripped 1 base from V and 4 bases from J, with 4 bases between.

The chain carries TRBV9 and TRBJ1-1, with D maybe TRBD1 (6 bases). This CDR3 is built from 14 residues. The V gene's germline CDR1 is SGDLS and CDR2 YYNGEE. Trimming took 2 bases from V and 5 from J, leaving 13 bases between them. In DNA, the CDR3 is TGTGCCAGCAGCGTCGGGCCAGGGGAAACTGAAGCTTTCTTT. It is translated as CASSVGPGETEAFF.

This sequence joins TRBV4-2 and TRBJ1-4, with D tentatively TRBD1 (5 bases). The CDR3 loop spans 15 amino acids. Looked up from germline, CDR1 is LGHNA and CDR2 is YNFKEQ. Trimming took off 0 bases at V and 11 bases at J, with 16 bases between the two ends. The CDR3 is CASSQDSDTLRKLFF. The CDR3 region has the DNA TGTGCCAGCAGCCAAGATTCGGACACTCTGAGGAAACTGTTTTTT.

This chain connects TRBV7-9 to TRBJ1-5, with unresolved D. V was shortened by 1 base and J by 8 bases, with 15 bases between the two germline ends. CDR3 length equals 15 residues. Germline assignment: CDR1 SEHNR and CDR2 FQNEAQ (reference sequence). The CDR3 DNA is TGTGCCAGCAGCTTAGGAAGACTGGGGAGGGAGCCCCAGCATTTT. Amino acids: CASSLGRLGREPQHF.

This rearrangement joins TRBV28 to TRBJ1-5; D is undetermined. V was pared by 6 bases and J by 7 bases, with 28 bases between. The CDR3 loop spans 18 amino acids. Looked up from germline, CDR1 is MDHEN and CDR2 is SYDVKM. In nucleotides, the CDR3 is TGTGCCAGCAGATCTGAAGGCCCTCTCATGGGCCGGGAGCAGCCCCAGCATTTT. The encoded protein is CASRSEGPLMGREQPQHF.

The chain is built from TRBV15 and TRBJ2-3; D ambiguous. Germline CDR1 is LNHNV and CDR2 is YYDKDF (reference sequence). Trimming pared 0 bases from V and 1 base from J, leaving 8 bases between. The CDR3 is 15 amino acids. The CDR3 DNA reads TGTGCCACCAGCAGAGATCGTTTCGGCACAGATACGCAGTATTTT. Its translation is CATSRDRFGTDTQYF.

The chain combines TRBV5-1 with TRBJ2-2; D is ambiguous. The germline V and J ends were trimmed by 5 bases and 0 bases, with 8 bases remaining between them. Germline values: CDR1 SGHRS, CDR2 YFSETQ. The CDR3 length is 14 residues. CDR3 in amino acids: CASRGTSNTGELFF. The DNA of the CDR3 is TGCGCCAGCAGAGGTACATCGAACACCGGGGAGCTGTTTTTT.

CDR3: CASSPRGANGYTF. The CDR3 nucleotides read TGTGCCAGCTCCCCACGGGGGGCAAATGGCTACACCTTC. This chain joins TRBV27 and TRBJ1-2; weak D call: TRBD1 (6 bases). Germline lookup yields CDR1 MNHEY and CDR2 SMNVEV (reference sequence). CDR3 length: 13 residues. The V and J ends lost 8 bases and 6 bases respectively, with 16 bases between them.

The gene calls are TRBV14 and TRBJ1-1; D might be TRBD1 (6 bases). The CDR3 has 13 residues. Germline CDR1 reads SGHDN; CDR2 reads FVKESK. Trimming shortened V by 4 bases and J by 1 base, and 7 bases separated the two germline ends. CDR3 nucleotides: TGTGCCAGCAGCCTGACAGGGAACACTGAAGCTTTCTTT. Translation gives CASSLTGNTEAFF.

This chain joins TRBV19 and TRBJ2-1; 13 nucleotides agree with TRBD2. The germline CDR1 and CDR2 sequences are LNHDA and SQIVND (reference sequence). Trimming removed 5 bases from V and 8 bases from J; junction bases left unmatched: 9. This CDR3 region has 16 residues. CDR3 region: CASSSPGLAGFYEQFF. The CDR3 nucleotides read TGTGCCAGTAGTTCCCCGGGACTAGCGGGATTCTATGAGCAGTTCTTC.

V gene TRBV2 combines with J gene TRBJ1-1; D unresolved. The CDR3 is made up of 13 amino acids. V was cut by 8 bases and J by 2 bases, with 12 bases left in between. In germline, CDR1 is SNHLY, CDR2 FYNNEI. The CDR3, as DNA: TGTGCCAGCGGGCTAACGGCAAACACTGAAGCTTTCTTT. Protein sequence: CASGLTANTEAFF.

The chain joins TRBV6-5 to TRBJ1-2; perhaps TRBD1 as D (6 bases). The germline V gene encodes CDR1 MNHEY and CDR2 SVGAGI. Trimming cost V 0 bases and J 7 bases, with 15 bases left between them. The CDR3 totals 15 residues. CDR3 sequence reads: CASSYSRTEVGGYTF. The CDR3 DNA follows: TGTGCCAGCAGTTACTCGAGGACAGAAGTAGGTGGCTACACCTTC.

This chain joins TRBV9 and TRBJ1-2; D remains unclear. The CDR3 is 13 amino acids. Germline-derived CDR1 and CDR2 are SGDLS and YYNGEE. Deletions cut 3 bases from V and 2 bases from J, with 8 bases between. Here the CDR3 DNA reads TGTGCCAGCAGCGAACAACAAAACTATGGCTACACCTTC. This gives the protein CASSEQQNYGYTF.

The rearrangement links TRBV16 to TRBJ1-1; D gene ambiguous. Germline CDR1 and CDR2: KGHSY and FQNENV. Trimming took 5 bases from V and 0 from J, leaving 13 bases between them. The CDR3 covers 15 residues. The CDR3 sequence is CASSTRASLNTEAFF. Written as DNA, the CDR3 is TGTGCCAGCAGCACACGAGCGAGTTTGAACACTGAAGCTTTCTTT. Drawing the rest from reference TRBV16 and TRBJ1-1, the complete variable domain is GEEVAQTPKHLVRGEGQKAKLYCAPIKGHSYVFWYQQVLKNEFKFLISFQNENVFDETGMPKERFSAKCLPNSPCSLEIQATKLEDSAVYFCASSTRASLNTEAFFGQGTRLTVV.

V is TRBV29-1 and J is TRBJ2-1; 12 bases line up with TRBD2. Trimming cost V 6 bases and J 7 bases; bases outside gene matches: 16. The germline gives CDR1 SQVTM, CDR2 ANQGSEA. The CDR3 length is 17 residues. CDR3 protein: CSVDLFSLAGGGNEQFF. Written as DNA, the CDR3 is TGCAGCGTCGACTTGTTTTCACTAGCGGGAGGAGGTAATGAGCAGTTCTTC.

The rearrangement links TRBV18 to TRBJ2-3, with a tentative D call TRBD2 (5 bases). The germline V gene has CDR1 KGHSH and CDR2 LQKENI. V was trimmed by 6 bases and J by 0 bases, leaving 16 bases between them. This CDR3 contains 16 residues. The CDR3 DNA reads as TGTGCCAGCTCTCCCCTCGGACTCTCTAGCACAGATACGCAGTATTTT. Residues: CASSPLGLSSTDTQYF.

The gene calls are TRBV11-2 and TRBJ2-1, with TRBD2 matching over 9 bases. Germline CDR1 reads SGHAT; CDR2 reads FQNNGV. The CDR3 is made up of 15 amino acids. With 1 base clipped from V and 6 bases from J, the junction kept 4 bases outside the gene matches. The CDR3 nucleotides read TGTGCCAGCAGCTTAGTTTTAGCGGGAGCCAATGAGCAGTTCTTC. It specifies CASSLVLAGANEQFF.

The chain combines TRBV5-1 with TRBJ2-5; 12 nucleotides match TRBD2. Trimming removed 0 bases from V and 5 bases from J; junction bases left unmatched: 2. CDR3 length: 15 amino acids. Germline values: CDR1 SGHRS, CDR2 YFSETQ. The CDR3 is CASSLATSGGETQYF. CDR3 DNA sequence: TGCGCCAGCAGCTTGGCTACTAGCGGGGGGGAGACCCAGTACTTC.

The J gene is TRBJ2-7, the V gene TRBV6-5; D not resolved. Trimming stripped 6 bases from V and 2 bases from J, with 11 bases between. Germline CDR1 MNHEY, CDR2 SVGAGI. The CDR3 contains 13 residues. The CDR3 region has the DNA TGTGCCAGCAGGGCGTCGGTTGCCTACGAGCAGTACTTC. Its translation is CASRASVAYEQYF.

In the case of this clone: At one of its ends the junction is not consistent with the germline gene, which may arise from a read error. The chain links TRBV27 to TRBJ2-1; no firm D call. The CDR3 contains 14 residues. Germline V gives CDR1 MNHEY, CDR2 SMNVEV (reference sequence). The DNA for the CDR3 is TGTGCCAGCAGTTTATCGAACTCCTTCAATGAGCAGTTCTTC. It translates to CASSLSNSFNEQFF.

The rearrangement joins TRBV6-2 or TRBV6-3 to TRBJ1-2; TRBD1 agrees at 8 bases. From germline, CDR1 is MNHEY and CDR2 SVGEGT. The CDR3 loop spans 15 amino acids. V trimming: 5 bases; J trimming: 2 bases; junction bases outside the gene matches: 7. The CDR3 loop reads CASSPPRTGNYGYTF. CDR3 bases: TGTGCCAGCAGTCCCCCCCGGACAGGGAACTATGGCTACACCTTC.

The V and J genes are TRBV6-5 and TRBJ1-1; D is possibly TRBD1 (5 bases). V was cut by 4 bases and J by 6 bases, with 21 bases left in between. The CDR3 has 16 amino acids. Germline CDR1 is MNHEY and CDR2 is SVGAGI. The CDR3, as DNA: TGTGCCAGCAGTTTTCATACCGGGACTCAAGGGTCTGAAGCTTTCTTT. Its protein product is CASSFHTGTQGSEAFF.

The chain links TRBV10-3 to TRBJ1-6, with TRBD1 matching 11 bases. CDR3 length equals 14 residues. Germline CDR1 reads ENHRY; CDR2 reads SYGVKD. Trimming at V came to 11 bases and at J to 9 bases, leaving 9 bases not matched to a gene. CDR3 in DNA: TGTGCCTTCTCGTCTGGGACAGGGGGTTCACCCCTCCACTTT. Translating it yields CAFSSGTGGSPLHF.

The chain employs TRBV5-8 and TRBJ1-2, with 7 nucleotides matching TRBD1. V lost 4 bases and J lost 4; bases outside the gene matches: 7. CDR1 SGHTS and CDR2 YDEGEE come from the germline V gene. The CDR3 has 14 residues. Written as DNA, the CDR3 is TGTGCCAGCAGCCATCCCAGGGGGTTCTATGGCTACACCTTC. Its translation is CASSHPRGFYGYTF.

The chain links TRBV24-1 to TRBJ2-1; 10 positions agree with TRBD1. CDR1 is KGHDR and CDR2 is SFDVKD in the germline V gene. The CDR3 runs 16 residues. Germline trimming cut 0 bases from V and 8 bases from J; bases unmatched to any gene: 6. CDR3 DNA: TGTGCCACCAGTGATTTGCAGACAGGGGGCAAATATGAGCAGTTCTTC. As protein: CATSDLQTGGKYEQFF.

The genes are TRBV7-2 and TRBJ1-5, with 10 bases aligning to TRBD1. The CDR3 is 17 residues long. From germline, CDR1 is SGHTA and CDR2 FQGNSA. With 5 bases clipped from V and 0 bases from J, the junction kept 7 bases outside the gene matches. The DNA of the CDR3 is TGTGCCAGCAGCCGTGGGACAGGGGATCTTAGCAATCAGCCCCAGCATTTT. Its protein is CASSRGTGDLSNQPQHF. Full variable domain (outside the CDR3, taken from reference TRBV7-2 and TRBJ1-5): GAGVSQSPSNKVTEKGKDVELRCDPISGHTALYWYRQSLGQGLEFLIYFQGNSAPDKSGLPSDRFSAERTGGSVSTLTIQRTQQEDSAVYLCASSRGTGDLSNQPQHFGDGTRLSIL.

The CDR3 is CASSEGNRATNEKLFF. The CDR3 DNA follows: TGTGCCAGCAGTGAAGGGAACAGGGCAACTAATGAAAAACTGTTTTTT. This chain uses TRBV2 with TRBJ1-4; possible D gene TRBD1, 6 bases. The CDR3 has 16 amino acids. Germline lookup yields CDR1 SNHLY and CDR2 FYNNEI. V gave up 1 base and J gave up 0 bases, with 9 bases separating them.